This T cell receptor (beta chain) emerged from a study of cytomegalovirus exposure and HLA in healthy donors. Nominal health characterized the donors when sampled, though unrecorded immune exposures were likely. Primers included in the PCR were 60 Vbeta and 13 Jbeta primers. Using immunoSEQ multiplex PCR, the repertoire was profiled, and TCRdb retains in-frame clones only, with some absent. The sample includes fewer than 250,000 clones, 77% seen only once; the top ten take over 2%. With 3 bases clipped from V and 4 bases from J, the junction kept 10 bases outside the gene matches. CDR3 length equals 16 residues. In germline, CDR1 is LNHDA, CDR2 SQIVND (reference sequence).

The chain has TRBV19 and TRBJ1-1; TRBD1 agrees at 8 bases. Material: PBMCs. The sequence came from a woman aged 25-40 years in good health and CMV-seropositive. This chain's CDR3 is CASSIQRTGSFTEAFF. Here the CDR3 DNA reads TGTGCCAGTAGTATCCAGAGGACAGGGAGTTTCACTGAAGCTTTCTTT. Together with reference TRBV19 and TRBJ1-1, the CDR3 gives the full variable domain: DGGITQSPKYLFRKEGQNVTLSCEQNLNHDAMYWYRQDPGQGLRLIYYSQIVNDFQKGDIAEGYSVSREKKESFPLTVTSAQKNPTAFYLCASSIQRTGSFTEAFFGQGTRLTVV.